A single sample gave rise to the 27 T cell receptor beta chains below, sequenced in a study of blood T cell repertoires in COVID-19. Sequencing was performed with immunoSEQ multiplex PCR; in TCRdb, only in-frame clones are kept and a portion is missing. Of fewer than 300,000 clones detected, around four fifths appear once; the ten largest clones hold over 8.5%. The sequenced material came from peripheral blood. The source of these receptors is a woman aged 45 to 65 who had recovered from COVID-19.

The DNA for the CDR3 is TGTGCCAGCGATGTGATAGGGACAGGGCTTAACACTGAAGCTTTCTTT. As protein: CASDVIGTGLNTEAFF. V usage is TRBV11-2 and J usage is TRBJ1-1; 9 nucleotides align to TRBD1. CDR1 is SGHAT and CDR2 is FQNNGV in the germline V gene. J lost 2 bases, V lost 8 bases, and 12 bases had no gene match. The CDR3 sequence is 16 residues long.

This clone showed up just once. The chain employs TRBV15 and TRBJ2-7; 9 positions match TRBD1. The CDR3 sequence is 14 residues long. Germline V gene lookup returns CDR1 LNHNV and CDR2 YYDKDF (reference sequence). V trimming: 3 bases; J trimming: 9 bases; junction bases outside the gene matches: 9. The CDR3 DNA reads as TGTGCCACCAGCAGTGCGACAGGGGGGGCCGGGCAGTACTTC. This codes for CATSSATGGAGQYF.

CDR3 sequence: CASTSDRTGTNEKLFF. The CDR3 nucleotides are TGTGCCAGCACATCAGACCGGACTGGGACTAATGAAAAACTGTTTTTT. The J gene is TRBJ1-4, the V gene TRBV27; D is uncertain. The CDR3 length is 16 residues. In germline, CDR1 is MNHEY, CDR2 SMNVEV (reference sequence). With 7 bases removed from V and 2 bases from J, the gap between germline ends came to 17 bases.

The chain employs TRBV3-1 (or the pseudogene TRBV3-2) and TRBJ2-1, with D possibly being TRBD2 (6 bases). CDR1 LGHDT and CDR2 YNNKEL come from the germline V gene (reference sequence). The CDR3 loop spans 16 amino acids. Trimming removed 4 bases from V and 9 bases from J, with 22 bases in between. CDR3 DNA: TGTGCCAGCAGCCCCCGGGGGTTGTTAGGTGTCGGTGAGCAGTTCTTC. Translation: CASSPRGLLGVGEQFF.

This clone was recorded only once. The genes are TRBV6-5 and TRBJ2-7; a weak D match, TRBD1 (6 bases). V lost 6 bases and J lost 3, with 15 bases in between. There are 14 residues in the CDR3. Germline CDR1 reads MNHEY; CDR2 reads SVGAGI. The CDR3 loop is CASSLGQQLYEQYF. CDR3 sequence (DNA): TGTGCCAGCAGCCTGGGACAACAACTCTACGAGCAGTACTTC.

The CDR3: CASIGAARGPNEQFF. The CDR3 DNA reads TGTGCCAGCATTGGTGCAGCCAGGGGCCCTAATGAGCAGTTCTTC. V and J are TRBV2 and TRBJ2-1, with D perhaps TRBD1 (6 bases). The germline gives CDR1 SNHLY, CDR2 FYNNEI. Between the trimmed V and J ends, which lost 7 bases and 7 bases, there was a span of 20 bases. CDR3 size: 15 residues.

This chain joins TRBV19 and TRBJ1-2; no firm D call. This CDR3 is built from 14 residues. V lost 7 bases and J lost 4, with 16 bases in between. CDR1 and CDR2 (germline): LNHDA, SQIVND (reference sequence). The CDR3 is CASTPGALIYGYTF. The CDR3 bases are TGTGCCAGTACCCCCGGTGCGCTAATCTATGGCTACACCTTC.

The rearrangement links TRBV19 to TRBJ1-4; TRBD1 matches 12 bases. This CDR3 is 16 amino acids long. Looked up from germline, CDR1 is LNHDA and CDR2 is SQIVND (reference sequence). Trimming cost V 3 bases and J 7 bases; bases outside gene matches: 6. CDR3 sequence (DNA): TGTGCCAGTAGTATGTGGGGACAGGGGGCGAGTGAAAAACTGTTTTTT. Protein product: CASSMWGQGASEKLFF.

J is TRBJ1-5 and V is TRBV19, with TRBD1 matching 7 bases. The J segment lost 2 bases and the V segment lost 6 bases, leaving 7 bases of the junction unmatched. Germline CDR1 is LNHDA and CDR2 is SQIVND (reference sequence). The CDR3 is made up of 15 amino acids. CDR3: CASRKGGSGNQPQHF. The CDR3 nucleotides read TGTGCCAGTAGGAAAGGGGGCTCGGGCAATCAGCCCCAGCATTTT. Variable domain in full (rest from reference TRBV19 and TRBJ1-5): DGGITQSPKYLFRKEGQNVTLSCEQNLNHDAMYWYRQDPGQGLRLIYYSQIVNDFQKGDIAEGYSVSREKKESFPLTVTSAQKNPTAFYLCASRKGGSGNQPQHFGDGTRLSIL.

The CDR3 coding sequence is TGTGCCAGCAGTTACATCCTTAACACCGGGGAGCTGTTTTTT. Translated, it gives CASSYILNTGELFF. This chain links TRBV6-6 with TRBJ2-2; D unresolved. The CDR3 totals 14 residues. Germline V gene sequence: CDR1 MNHNY, CDR2 SVGAGI (reference sequence). The V gene lost 2 bases and the J gene lost 2 bases, with 6 bases spanning the gap.

This sequence joins TRBV18 and TRBJ1-1, with no clear D. The CDR3 covers 13 residues. Germline V gene lookup returns CDR1 KGHSH and CDR2 LQKENI. The ends were cut back, 4 bases at V and 0 bases at J, with 6 bases in the middle. CDR3 amino acids: CASSLTLNTEAFF. CDR3 coding DNA: TGTGCCAGCTCACTCACATTGAACACTGAAGCTTTCTTT. Filled out from reference TRBV18 and TRBJ1-1, the complete variable domain reads NAGVMQNPRHLVRRRGQEARLRCSPMKGHSHVYWYRQLPEEGLKFMVYLQKENIIDESGMPKERFSAEFPKEGPSILRIQQVVRGDSAAYFCASSLTLNTEAFFGQGTRLTVV.

The chain has TRBV7-4 and TRBJ1-5, with D maybe TRBD1 (5 bases). Germline CDR1 SGHVT, CDR2 SQSDAQ. The CDR3 is made up of 18 amino acids. Trimming took off 3 bases at V and 4 bases at J, with 22 bases between the two ends. CDR3 DNA sequence: TGTGCCAGCAGCTTTCGGGTGTGGGGCAGGAACCCAAATCAGCCCCAGCATTTT. Protein: CASSFRVWGRNPNQPQHF.

This clone was detected only a few times. The rearrangement uses TRBV28 and TRBJ2-6, with D perhaps TRBD1 (5 bases). Trimming removed 3 bases at V and 2 bases at J, with 14 bases between. Germline V gene sequence: CDR1 MDHEN, CDR2 SYDVKM. This CDR3 spans 17 amino acids. DNA for the CDR3: TGTGCCAGCAGTTTGAAGGGGAAGGGCACTGGGGCCAACGTCCTGACTTTC. It translates to CASSLKGKGTGANVLTF.

The CDR3 is CASRVGGAPSHEQYF. The CDR3 DNA is TGTGCCAGCAGGGTAGGGGGGGCCCCCTCTCACGAGCAGTACTTC. The V and J genes are TRBV27 and TRBJ2-7; possibly TRBD2 for D (7 bases). The germline V and J ends were trimmed by 6 bases and 5 bases, with 20 bases remaining between them. This CDR3 region has 15 residues. From germline, CDR1 is MNHEY and CDR2 SMNVEV (reference sequence).

The V gene is TRBV29-1, the J gene TRBJ2-1; 14 bases fit TRBD2. Trimming cost V 4 bases and J 3 bases; bases outside gene matches: 17. Looked up from germline, CDR1 is SQVTM and CDR2 is ANQGSEA. CDR3 size: 20 residues. The CDR3 reads CSVVGLAGEGWGGIYNEQFF. The DNA for the CDR3 is TGCAGCGTTGTGGGACTAGCGGGAGAGGGATGGGGGGGAATCTACAATGAGCAGTTCTTC.

This sequence joins TRBV19 and TRBJ1-4, with D uncertain. In germline, CDR1 is LNHDA, CDR2 SQIVND (reference sequence). The CDR3 has 14 amino acids. V lost 5 bases, J lost 0 bases, and 7 bases lay in between. The CDR3 DNA reads TGTGCCAGTAGTTTGGCTGCAACTAATGAAAAACTGTTTTTT. Translated, it gives CASSLAATNEKLFF.

This chain uses TRBV10-3 with TRBJ1-1, with D unresolved. The CDR3 covers 13 residues. V was clipped by 5 bases and J by 4 bases, with 11 bases between them. CDR1 and CDR2 (germline): ENHRY, SYGVKD. This chain's CDR3 is CAISTEQITEAFF. CDR3 nucleotides: TGTGCCATCAGTACTGAACAGATCACTGAAGCTTTCTTT.

The V gene is TRBV6-5, the J gene TRBJ2-2, with 9 nucleotides matching TRBD1. The germline CDR1 and CDR2 sequences are MNHEY and SVGAGI. Trimming took 6 bases from V and 5 from J; bases not matched to a gene: 4. The length of the CDR3 is 14 residues. The CDR3 reads CASRNRGLTGELFF. The CDR3, as DNA: TGTGCCAGCAGGAACAGGGGGCTTACCGGGGAGCTGTTTTTT.

This CDR3 reads CASSPDSSRTSEQFF. CDR3 nucleotides: TGTGCCAGCAGCCCGGACAGTTCGAGGACTTCTGAGCAGTTCTTC. The chain uses TRBV5-6 and TRBJ2-1; maybe TRBD1 (6 bases). Trimming took off 4 bases at V and 9 bases at J, with 20 bases between the two ends. From germline, CDR1 is SGHDT and CDR2 YYEEEE. The CDR3 totals 15 residues.

The chain links TRBV4-3 to TRBJ2-1; D perhaps matches TRBD2 (5 bases). V lost 0 bases and J 3 bases, leaving 18 bases between the germline ends. Germline values: CDR1 LGHNA, CDR2 YSLEER. The CDR3 totals 18 residues. CDR3 bases: TGCGCCAGCAGCCAAGATCTTTTGACACCTCGGGACTACAATGAGCAGTTCTTC. As protein: CASSQDLLTPRDYNEQFF.

The gene calls are TRBV5-5 and TRBJ2-3, with TRBD2 matching over 8 bases. The CDR3 is made up of 15 amino acids. J lost 3 bases, V lost 7 bases, and 10 bases had no gene match. Germline lookup yields CDR1 SGHKS and CDR2 YYEKEE (reference sequence). In DNA form, the CDR3 reads TGTGCCAGCCACCGGGGGGGGGCGGAAACAGATACGCAGTATTTT. This encodes CASHRGGAETDTQYF.

This clone was recorded once. J is TRBJ1-1 and V is TRBV6-5; possible D gene TRBD1, 5 bases. The CDR3 covers 13 residues. V was pared by 7 bases and J by 5 bases, with 14 bases between. Germline V CDR1 and CDR2: MNHEY, SVGAGI. In DNA form, the CDR3 reads TGTGCCAGCATTCCCCGGGGGGGGACTGAAGCTTTCTTT. Its protein is CASIPRGGTEAFF.

This clone came up once. The chain carries TRBV7-2 and TRBJ2-1; D might be TRBD1 (6 bases). The CDR3 totals 15 residues. The V gene lost 5 bases and the J gene lost 3 bases, with 14 bases spanning the gap. CDR1 is SGHTA, CDR2 FQGNSA, per germline. The DNA of the CDR3 is TGTGCCAGCAGCCCTCAGGGGTACAACTACAATGAGCAGTTCTTC. This codes for CASSPQGYNYNEQFF.

The gene calls are TRBV28 and TRBJ2-2, with a tentative D call TRBD1 (8 bases). V lost 6 bases and J lost 6, with 20 bases in between. CDR1 is MDHEN and CDR2 is SYDVKM in the germline V gene. The CDR3 sequence is 16 residues long. The CDR3 reads CASRTGGGGTAGELFF. For the CDR3, the DNA is TGTGCCAGCAGAACAGGGGGAGGGGGAACCGCCGGGGAGCTGTTTTTT. Variable domain in full (rest from reference TRBV28 and TRBJ2-2): DVKVTQSSRYLVKRTGEKVFLECVQDMDHENMFWYRQDPGLGLRLIYFSYDVKMKEKGDIPEGYSVSREKKERFSLILESASTNQTSMYLCASRTGGGGTAGELFFGEGSRLTVL.

The chain links TRBV24-1 to TRBJ2-1; 7 nucleotides align to TRBD2. J was trimmed by 7 bases and V by 2 bases; bases with no gene match: 4. CDR1 is KGHDR and CDR2 is SFDVKD in the germline V gene. The CDR3 has 14 residues. The CDR3 region has the DNA TGTGCCACCAGTGATTCGGCCGGGGGGAATGAGCAGTTCTTC. Amino acid sequence: CATSDSAGGNEQFF.

The chain is built from TRBV5-4 and TRBJ1-1; D is perhaps TRBD1 (5 bases). Germline V gene data show CDR1 as SGHNT and CDR2 as YYREEE (reference sequence). The germline V and J ends were trimmed by 4 bases and 5 bases, with 15 bases remaining between them. The CDR3 runs 14 residues. As DNA, the CDR3 is TGTGCCAGCAGCCAATCTACAGGATTTACTGAAGCTTTCTTT. Translation: CASSQSTGFTEAFF.

The CDR3 coding sequence is TGTGCCAGCAGCCAGGGGACTAGCGATTTTTCAGATACGCAGTATTTT. This encodes CASSQGTSDFSDTQYF. This rearrangement joins TRBV3-1 (or the pseudogene TRBV3-2) to TRBJ2-3; 10 bases fit TRBD2. The CDR3 extends over 16 amino acids. With V trimmed by 3 bases and J by 4 bases, 7 bases remained unmatched. CDR1 LGHDT and CDR2 YNNKEL come from the germline V gene (reference sequence).